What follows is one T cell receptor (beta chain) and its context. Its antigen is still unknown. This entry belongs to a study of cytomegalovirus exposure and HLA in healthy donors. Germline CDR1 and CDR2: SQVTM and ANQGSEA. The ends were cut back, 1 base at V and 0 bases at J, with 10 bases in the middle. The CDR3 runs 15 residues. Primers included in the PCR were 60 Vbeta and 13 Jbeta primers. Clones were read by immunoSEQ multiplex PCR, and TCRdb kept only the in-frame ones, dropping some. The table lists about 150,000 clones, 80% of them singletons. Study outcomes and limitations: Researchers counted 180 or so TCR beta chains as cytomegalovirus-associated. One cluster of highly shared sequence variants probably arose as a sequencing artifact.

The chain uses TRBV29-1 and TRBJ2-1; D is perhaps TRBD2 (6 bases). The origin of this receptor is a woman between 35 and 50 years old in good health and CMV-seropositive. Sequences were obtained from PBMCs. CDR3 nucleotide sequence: TGCAGCGTTGAAGGGGCGGGGAGCTCCTACAATGAGCAGTTCTTC. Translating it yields CSVEGAGSSYNEQFF.